These 6 T cell receptor beta chains share one sample of origin, sequenced in a study of radiotherapy plus CTLA-4 blockade in lung cancer. Assay used: immunoSEQ multiplex PCR; TCRdb lists only in-frame clones, some missing. Among more than 95,000 clones, approximately 75% were seen once, and the ten largest hold approximately 2.6%. The specimen comprised peripheral blood, sampled from a patient treated with radiotherapy plus ipilimumab. These receptors all come from a human donor with non-small cell lung cancer who had a partial response to radiotherapy plus ipilimumab. Some clones in this sample may be carry-over from other donors' samples.

The J gene is TRBJ1-5, the V gene TRBV27; the match to TRBD1 covers 8 bases. The J segment lost 7 bases and the V segment lost 4 bases, leaving 3 bases of the junction unmatched. The germline V gene encodes CDR1 MNHEY and CDR2 SMNVEV (reference sequence). The CDR3 is 13 amino acids. CDR3 region: CASSSDRGQPQHF. The DNA of the CDR3 is TGTGCCAGCAGTTCCGACAGGGGACAGCCCCAGCATTTT.

V is TRBV6-5 and J is TRBJ1-1, with 9 bases that match TRBD1. Germline V gene lookup returns CDR1 MNHEY and CDR2 SVGAGI. The ends lost 7 bases at V and 6 bases at J; junction bases unmatched: 9. The CDR3 has 14 amino acids. The CDR3 nucleotides read TGTGCCAGCATCAGACCGGGACAGGGTTCTGAAGCTTTCTTT. Translation gives CASIRPGQGSEAFF.

This clone appeared once. The rearrangement links TRBV6-1 to TRBJ1-4; weak D call: TRBD1 (6 bases). Trimming took off 1 base at V and 8 bases at J, with 17 bases between the two ends. CDR1 is MNHNS, CDR2 SASEGT, per germline. The CDR3 has 16 residues. In DNA, the CDR3 is TGTGCCAGCAGTGAAGTATCGCGGGGGGCTGGGGAAAAACTGTTTTTT. This gives the protein CASSEVSRGAGEKLFF.

The chain joins TRBV7-2 to TRBJ2-4, with 8 bases lining up with TRBD2. The germline V gene encodes CDR1 SGHTA and CDR2 FQGNSA. V gave up 4 bases and J gave up 1 base; unmatched junction bases: 0. The CDR3 spans 14 residues. CDR3 in amino acids: CASSSGGAKNIQYF. The CDR3 bases are TGTGCCAGCAGCTCGGGGGGGGCCAAAAACATTCAGTACTTC.

J is TRBJ2-3 and V is TRBV6-1; TRBD2 might be the D (6 bases). The germline V gene has CDR1 MNHNS and CDR2 SASEGT. V was trimmed by 2 bases and J by 1 base, leaving 10 bases between them. This CDR3 contains 15 residues. CDR3 amino acids: CASSEFRGGTDTQYF. The CDR3 DNA reads as TGTGCCAGCAGTGAATTCCGCGGGGGCACAGATACGCAGTATTTT.

This chain links TRBV6-6 with TRBJ1-2; maybe TRBD1 (5 bases). The CDR3 loop spans 12 amino acids. Germline V gene sequence: CDR1 MNHNY, CDR2 SVGAGI (reference sequence). V was cut by 8 bases and J by 8 bases, with 15 bases left in between. CDR3 region: CASHSGREGYTF. The CDR3 nucleotides are TGTGCCAGCCACTCAGGGCGGGAAGGCTACACCTTC.